The T cell receptor beta chain described here comes from a study of OX40 agonist ivuxolimab in advanced cancers. Study-level background: Ivuxolimab, an antibody that agonizes OX40 (CD134), was administered to the patients.

Turning to this clone: Antigen: not known.

The CDR3 is made up of 16 amino acids. The V and J ends lost 2 bases and 2 bases respectively, with 10 bases between them. Per the germline V gene, CDR1 is SGHVS and CDR2 is FQNEAQ. General study findings and limits: Within 6 weeks, CD4+ and CD8+ blood T cells expanded clonally at 0.1 to 3.0 mg/kg. Clonal expansion among partial responders at 0.1-3.0 mg/kg ranked near the lowest. Some of the nonresponding patients also showed low levels of normalized T-cell clonal expansion.

Some clones are missing from TCRdb's copy, which holds only in-frame ones; the method was immunoSEQ multiplex PCR. The table includes tens of thousands of clones, roughly 79% detected once. The clonotype originates from an adult with an advanced solid tumor such as melanoma, head and neck, liver or kidney cancer. This sequence joins TRBV7-8 and TRBJ1-6; the D is unclear. Specimen: CD4+ or CD8+ T cells sorted from blood, collected in a trial of the OX40 agonist ivuxolimab. The CDR3 DNA reads as TGTGCCAGCAGCTTACGCCGGGTCCCCTATAATTCACCCCTCCACTTT. Amino acid sequence: CASSLRRVPYNSPLHF.